The entry below describes one T cell receptor (beta chain). This likely comes from a read error, as the CDR3 has no conserved phenylalanine or tryptophan at its end. No DNA is shown, since the ends of the CDR3 on it are uncertain; the CDR3 is the one TCRdb lists. Patients selected for sequencing had displayed CD8+CD57+ cell expansion by flow cytometry. CDR3 and TCR beta VDJ profiling relied on genomic DNA as the template. MiXCR, run by TCRdb on the reads, gives a single entry per CDR3 protein. The sample has a few hundred thousand distinct CDR3 sequences, roughly 82% seen once. These data belong to a study of CD8+CD57+ T cells in acquired aplastic anemia. CDR1 SGHVS and CDR2 FQNEAQ come from the germline V gene. The CDR3 has 13 residues if both end residues are counted.

The sequenced sample consisted of sorted CD4+, CD8+, or CD8+CD57+ T cells (not recorded which) from PBMCs. The chain combines TRBV7-8 with TRBJ2-3. The TCR comes from a human donor with aplastic anemia. CDR3: CASSEGGRGFGEA.